One sample yielded the 15 T cell receptor beta chains listed below, sequenced in a study of technical replicates of blood from several donors. This table comes from immunoSEQ multiplex PCR, and its TCRdb copy is limited to in-frame clones, with some not included. The table has more than 65,000 clones, approximately 93% seen once. Input material: T cells isolated from PBMCs. The receptors shown here come from a human donor in good health.

The V call is TRBV4-2, the J call TRBJ2-3, with 7 nucleotides matching TRBD2. This CDR3 is 19 amino acids long. V lost 0 bases to trimming and J lost 1 base; unmatched junction nucleotides: 13. Germline loops: CDR1 LGHNA, CDR2 YNFKEQ. CDR3 protein: CASSQDIPSWEGGTDTQYF. The CDR3 DNA is TGTGCCAGCAGCCAAGATATCCCTTCGTGGGAGGGAGGCACAGATACGCAGTATTTT.

The chain employs TRBV19 and TRBJ1-3; D might be TRBD1 (5 bases). Germline lookup yields CDR1 LNHDA and CDR2 SQIVND (reference sequence). The V end lost 7 bases, the J end lost 2 bases, and 9 bases lay between the germline ends. The CDR3 contains 13 residues. CDR3 bases: TGTGCCAGTAATTGGGGGGCTGGAAACACCATATATTTT. Encoded protein: CASNWGAGNTIYF. Full variable domain (remainder filled in from reference TRBV19 and TRBJ1-3): DGGITQSPKYLFRKEGQNVTLSCEQNLNHDAMYWYRQDPGQGLRLIYYSQIVNDFQKGDIAEGYSVSREKKESFPLTVTSAQKNPTAFYLCASNWGAGNTIYFGEGSWLTVV.

The genes are TRBV28 and TRBJ2-5, with 7 bases matching TRBD1. CDR3 size: 14 residues. V lost 6 bases to trimming and J lost 2 bases; unmatched junction nucleotides: 6. CDR1 is MDHEN and CDR2 is SYDVKM in the germline V gene. This CDR3 is CASSVSRGQETQYF. The CDR3 DNA is TGTGCCAGCAGCGTAAGCAGGGGGCAAGAGACCCAGTACTTC. The entire variable domain, with the rest obtained from reference TRBV28 and TRBJ2-5, is as follows: DVKVTQSSRYLVKRTGEKVFLECVQDMDHENMFWYRQDPGLGLRLIYFSYDVKMKEKGDIPEGYSVSREKKERFSLILESASTNQTSMYLCASSVSRGQETQYFGPGTRLLVL.

Only a few counts were recorded for this clone. This chain joins TRBV30 and TRBJ1-1, with unresolved D. The CDR3 totals 12 residues. Trimming took off 2 bases at V and 5 bases at J, with 9 bases between the two ends. Germline assignment: CDR1 GTSNPN and CDR2 SVGIG (reference sequence). Here the CDR3 DNA reads TGTGCCTGGAGTACCGGGAGGACTGAAGCTTTCTTT. Its translation: CAWSTGRTEAFF.

CDR3 protein: CASSRLAGPKNIQYF. In DNA, the CDR3 is TGTGCCAGCAGCAGACTAGCTGGTCCCAAAAACATTCAGTACTTC. The V and J genes are TRBV11-2 and TRBJ2-4; 7 bases map to TRBD2. The germline V gene encodes CDR1 SGHAT and CDR2 FQNNGV. V dropped 5 bases and J dropped 2; count of bases not matched to a gene: 6. This CDR3 contains 15 residues.

This chain links TRBV29-1 with TRBJ2-7; 10 bases match TRBD1. The CDR3 spans 13 residues. The germline gives CDR1 SQVTM, CDR2 ANQGSEA. V dropped 6 bases and J dropped 6; count of bases not matched to a gene: 8. The CDR3 coding sequence is TGCAGCGTGCGACAGGGGGCAGTCGTCGAGCAGTACTTC. Translating it yields CSVRQGAVVEQYF.

The chain couples TRBV5-6 to TRBJ2-1, with D unresolved. Germline lookup yields CDR1 SGHDT and CDR2 YYEEEE. The V gene lost 5 bases and the J gene lost 4 bases, with 10 bases spanning the gap. CDR3 size: 13 residues. In DNA form, the CDR3 reads TGTGCCAGCAGTTTGTCCAGATACAATGAGCAGTTCTTC. It yields the protein CASSLSRYNEQFF.

This clone was counted once. The chain employs TRBV28 and TRBJ1-5; D is ambiguous. The V gene's germline CDR1 is MDHEN and CDR2 SYDVKM. With 8 bases removed from V and 0 bases from J, the gap between germline ends came to 14 bases. This CDR3 has 15 residues. The CDR3 reads CASLLRRYSNQPQHF. CDR3 sequence (DNA): TGTGCCAGCTTGTTGAGAAGATATAGCAATCAGCCCCAGCATTTT.

The rearrangement uses TRBV7-2 and TRBJ1-3; D is unresolved. Trimming shortened V by 8 bases and J by 8 bases, and 10 bases separated the two germline ends. This CDR3 spans 11 amino acids. CDR1 and CDR2 (germline): SGHTA, FQGNSA. CDR3 residues: CASRAVDTIYF. In nucleotides, the CDR3 is TGTGCCAGCCGAGCCGTGGACACCATATATTTT.

The genes are TRBV7-3 and TRBJ2-2; 12 bases agree with TRBD2. The V gene end was trimmed by 1 base and the J gene end by 3 bases; junction bases not matched to a gene: 3. CDR1 SGHTA and CDR2 FQGTGA come from the germline V gene. The CDR3 length is 17 residues. Here the CDR3 reads CASSLKGTSGHTGELFF. The CDR3, as DNA: TGTGCCAGCAGCTTAAAGGGGACTAGCGGGCACACCGGGGAGCTGTTTTTT.

CDR3 region: CASSQGLVGEQYF. The CDR3 bases are TGCGCCAGCAGCCAAGGACTAGTTGGCGAGCAGTACTTC. The chain is built from TRBV4-1 and TRBJ2-7, with a weak D call TRBD2 (6 bases). Germline V gene sequence: CDR1 MGHRA, CDR2 YSYEKL. This CDR3 has 13 amino acids. The V end was cut by 1 base, the J end by 6 bases, with 10 bases between.

This clone was recorded only once. The chain links TRBV28 to TRBJ1-2, with a weak D call TRBD1 (5 bases). The germline V and J ends were trimmed by 7 bases and 5 bases, with 20 bases remaining between them. Per germline, CDR1 MDHEN and CDR2 SYDVKM. The CDR3 totals 15 residues. CDR3 region: CASNRRDFLVYGYTF. CDR3 DNA sequence: TGTGCCAGCAATAGACGGGACTTCTTAGTGTATGGCTACACCTTC.

V gene TRBV7-9 combines with J gene TRBJ1-5; D is unclear. V lost 4 bases and J lost 3, with 13 bases in between. The CDR3 sequence is 15 residues long. Looked up from germline, CDR1 is SEHNR and CDR2 is FQNEAQ (reference sequence). CDR3 amino acids: CASSSVPPDNQPQHF. DNA for the CDR3: TGTGCCAGCAGCTCCGTCCCCCCAGACAATCAGCCCCAGCATTTT.

V and J are TRBV19 and TRBJ2-4; 12 bases align to TRBD2. Germline V gene data show CDR1 as LNHDA and CDR2 as SQIVND (reference sequence). Losses at the gene ends were 3 bases for V and 3 bases for J; bases not matched to a gene: 9. CDR3 length equals 18 residues. Here the CDR3 reads CASSIIPGTSGYKNIQYF. CDR3 in DNA: TGTGCCAGTAGTATTATACCCGGGACTAGCGGGTACAAAAACATTCAGTACTTC.

The V and J genes are TRBV27 and TRBJ1-5; D is undetermined. The V end was cut by 5 bases, the J end by 2 bases, with 7 bases between. Germline lookup yields CDR1 MNHEY and CDR2 SMNVEV (reference sequence). The CDR3 totals 13 residues. The CDR3 region has the DNA TGTGCCAGCAGTATACAAGGCAATCAGCCCCAGCATTTT. It yields the protein CASSIQGNQPQHF.